This T cell receptor beta chain was found in a study of T cell responses to AZD1222 COVID-19 vaccine. The CDR3 loop spans 17 amino acids. Trimming removed 1 base at V and 0 bases at J, with 15 bases between. Germline V CDR1 and CDR2: SGHNT, YENEEA. Both about-4-week and about-12-week second-dose recipients were combined. In regard to this clone: Antigen specificity is unknown.

The study, taken as a whole, reports: At 160-218 and 743-854, vaccine-associated CD4 TCRs were dominant, and they spanned spike.

Profiling relied on immunoSEQ multiplex PCR, and the TCRdb table lists in-frame clones only, not all of them. The sample shows about 100,000 clones, about 89% of them seen only once. The rearrangement links TRBV11-3 to TRBJ2-5; D tentatively reads TRBD1 or TRBD2 (6 bases each). This sample comprised peripheral blood, obtained 28 days after the second AZD1222 dose. The source of this sequence is an adult who received the AZD1222 COVID-19 vaccine. The CDR3 DNA follows: TGTGCCAGCAGCTTAGGATCGGTCGGGGGCTACCAAGAGACCCAGTACTTC. Amino acids: CASSLGSVGGYQETQYF. Full variable domain (rest looked up from reference TRBV11-3 and TRBJ2-5): EAGVVQSPRYKIIEKKQPVAFWCNPISGHNTLYWYLQNLGQGPELLIRYENEEAVDDSQLPKDRFSAERLKGVDSTLKIQPAELGDSAVYLCASSLGSVGGYQETQYFGPGTRLLVL.